Each of the 8 T cell receptor beta chains below was sequenced from the same sample in a study of cytomegalovirus exposure and HLA in healthy donors. This PCR relied on a set of 60 Vbeta primers and 13 Jbeta primers. The repertoire was sequenced with immunoSEQ multiplex PCR; TCRdb's copy has only in-frame clones and lacks some. Of around 130,000 clones listed, around 83% were seen once; the top ten hold 1% to 1.5%. What was sequenced was PBMCs. The receptors were gathered from a girl aged 2-10 years in good health and CMV-seronegative.

J is TRBJ1-3 and V is TRBV29-1, with no clear D. Looked up from germline, CDR1 is SQVTM and CDR2 is ANQGSEA. With 0 bases removed from V and 0 bases from J, the gap between germline ends came to 9 bases. This CDR3 is 15 amino acids long. CDR3 in DNA: TGCAGCGTTGAAGACGGTTTGAACTCTGGAAACACCATATATTTT. Residues: CSVEDGLNSGNTIYF.

The J gene is TRBJ1-2, the V gene TRBV29-1; no reliable D call. This CDR3 spans 11 amino acids. CDR1 SQVTM and CDR2 ANQGSEA come from the germline V gene. Trimming took off 4 bases at V and 5 bases at J, with 8 bases between the two ends. The CDR3 DNA reads as TGCAGCGTTGGCAGGACTTATGGCTACACCTTC. Translation: CSVGRTYGYTF.

The rearrangement links TRBV4-1 to TRBJ2-5, with unresolved D. Germline CDR1 MGHRA, CDR2 YSYEKL. CDR3 length: 15 residues. V lost 0 bases and J 5 bases, leaving 13 bases between the germline ends. CDR3 residues: CASSQDRVGSETQYF. DNA for the CDR3: TGCGCCAGCAGCCAAGATCGTGTTGGCTCTGAGACCCAGTACTTC.

This chain joins TRBV30 and TRBJ1-1; D remains ambiguous. The CDR3 runs 13 residues. The V gene lost 0 bases and the J gene lost 6 bases, with 11 bases spanning the gap. Germline V gene sequence: CDR1 GTSNPN, CDR2 SVGIG (reference sequence). The CDR3 is CAWSVTARAEAFF. In DNA form, the CDR3 reads TGTGCCTGGAGTGTAACCGCTCGAGCTGAAGCTTTCTTT.

The genes are TRBV19 and TRBJ2-3; weak D call: TRBD1 (6 bases). V was trimmed by 1 base and J by 5 bases, leaving 10 bases between them. Germline values: CDR1 LNHDA, CDR2 SQIVND (reference sequence). The CDR3 is 14 amino acids. The CDR3 loop is CASSIGLGGDTQYF. CDR3 coding DNA: TGTGCCAGTAGTATAGGCCTAGGGGGAGATACGCAGTATTTT.

CDR3 DNA: TGTGCCAGCAAAGGGGGCCACGAGCAGTACTTC. Its translation: CASKGGHEQYF. The chain couples TRBV6-5 to TRBJ2-7; 7 bases match TRBD1. The V segment lost 7 bases and the J segment 5 bases; nucleotides outside the gene matches: 2. The CDR3 runs to 11 residues. The germline V gene encodes CDR1 MNHEY and CDR2 SVGAGI.

This clone was seen only a few times. The genes are TRBV4-1 and TRBJ2-6; D is unresolved. V dropped 3 bases and J dropped 0 bases, with 9 bases sitting between them. This CDR3 is built from 16 residues. CDR1 is MGHRA and CDR2 is YSYEKL in the germline V gene. CDR3 in amino acids: CASSQNSGSGANVLTF. In DNA, the CDR3 is TGCGCCAGCAGCCAGAATTCAGGCTCTGGGGCCAACGTCCTGACTTTC.

The chain employs TRBV28 and TRBJ2-2; 10 bases map to TRBD2. The CDR3 extends over 16 amino acids. From germline, CDR1 is MDHEN and CDR2 SYDVKM. V dropped 6 bases and J dropped 4; count of bases not matched to a gene: 8. The CDR3 DNA follows: TGTGCCAGCAGCTACCTAGCGGGAGTAGGCACCGGGGAGCTGTTTTTT. Encoded protein: CASSYLAGVGTGELFF.